The 19 T cell receptor beta chains below were found in one sample sequenced in a study of cytomegalovirus exposure and HLA in healthy donors. The PCR ran on 60 Vbeta and 13 Jbeta primers. Produced via immunoSEQ multiplex PCR; TCRdb's table is partial and in-frame only. This sample has about 140,000 clones, with approximately 73% found just once. The sample consisted of PBMCs. These receptors came from a human donor in good health.

The chain uses TRBV7-8 and TRBJ2-7; tentative D call: TRBD1 (6 bases). The CDR3 extends over 15 amino acids. Trimming took 2 bases from V and 5 from J, leaving 16 bases between them. Germline V lookup: CDR1 SGHVS, CDR2 FQNEAQ. The CDR3 nucleotides read TGTGCCAGCAGCTTAACAGGGTCAGGGGTCGACGAGCAGTACTTC. It encodes CASSLTGSGVDEQYF.

V usage is TRBV2 and J usage is TRBJ1-6; D unresolved. The CDR3 length is 10 residues. Trimming removed 8 bases from V and 14 bases from J, with 10 bases in between. Germline CDR1 SNHLY, CDR2 FYNNEI. The CDR3 spells CASGGKSLHF. The CDR3 DNA is TGTGCCAGCGGAGGAAAATCCCTCCACTTT.

The chain carries TRBV6-1 and TRBJ1-4; 9 positions match TRBD1. Germline V lookup: CDR1 MNHNS, CDR2 SASEGT. Trimming cost V 2 bases and J 6 bases; bases outside gene matches: 4. The CDR3 totals 15 residues. This CDR3 reads CASSETGTGYEKLFF. For the CDR3, the DNA is TGTGCCAGCAGTGAAACCGGGACAGGGTATGAAAAACTGTTTTTT.

The rearrangement joins TRBV7-9 to TRBJ2-5; 7 bases align to TRBD1. The CDR3 consists of 18 residues. Germline CDR1 is SEHNR and CDR2 is FQNEAQ (reference sequence). Trimming at V came to 5 bases and at J to 5 bases, leaving 20 bases not matched to a gene. The CDR3: CASSPWAGEGGETETQYF. CDR3 DNA sequence: TGTGCCAGCAGCCCATGGGCCGGGGAAGGGGGCGAGACCGAGACCCAGTACTTC.

V is TRBV4-1 and J is TRBJ1-1; maybe TRBD1 (5 bases). The CDR3 is made up of 15 amino acids. Germline loops: CDR1 MGHRA, CDR2 YSYEKL. Trimming took 4 bases from V and 5 from J, leaving 17 bases between them. The DNA for the CDR3 is TGCGCCAGCAGCCGCCTCGTGGGGGGTCGGACTGAAGCTTTCTTT. Translated: CASSRLVGGRTEAFF.

This clone was counted between two and nine times. The chain carries TRBV10-3 and TRBJ1-2; tentative D call: TRBD1 (5 bases). The CDR3 consists of 13 residues. The germline V and J ends were trimmed by 0 bases and 8 bases, with 10 bases remaining between them. CDR1 is ENHRY and CDR2 is SYGVKD in the germline V gene. DNA of the CDR3: TGTGCCATCAGTGAGTCGATAGGGGTCGGCTACACCTTC. As protein: CAISESIGVGYTF.

The chain has TRBV28 and TRBJ2-3, with 8 bases lining up with TRBD2. This CDR3 is 13 amino acids long. Trimming took 7 bases from V and 6 from J; bases not matched to a gene: 6. The V gene's germline CDR1 is MDHEN and CDR2 SYDVKM. DNA of the CDR3: TGTGCCAGCAACCGGGGGGGGCGCGATACGCAGTATTTT. It specifies CASNRGGRDTQYF.

The chain is built from TRBV5-5 and TRBJ2-3, with 8 positions matching TRBD1. The CDR3 totals 16 residues. Looked up from germline, CDR1 is SGHKS and CDR2 is YYEKEE (reference sequence). The V gene end was trimmed by 4 bases and the J gene end by 5 bases; junction bases not matched to a gene: 12. CDR3: CASSIGQGKVVDTQYF. CDR3 coding DNA: TGTGCCAGCAGCATCGGACAGGGCAAGGTGGTAGATACGCAGTATTTT.

Only one count was recorded for this clone. The V call is TRBV27, the J call TRBJ2-7; TRBD1 matches at 8 bases. Germline values: CDR1 MNHEY, CDR2 SMNVEV (reference sequence). The CDR3 length is 14 residues. After removal of 2 bases from V and 5 bases from J, the junction contained 5 bases not matched to a gene. The CDR3 reads CASSLGQGNHEQYF. DNA of the CDR3: TGTGCCAGCAGTTTAGGACAGGGTAACCACGAGCAGTACTTC.

The rearrangement joins TRBV29-1 to TRBJ2-1, with TRBD1 matching 10 bases. This CDR3 is 14 amino acids long. Germline-derived CDR1 and CDR2 are SQVTM and ANQGSEA. Trimming took 6 bases from V and 5 from J; bases not matched to a gene: 7. CDR3 loop: CSVETGGKDNEQFF. CDR3 sequence (DNA): TGCAGCGTAGAGACAGGGGGCAAGGACAATGAGCAGTTCTTC.

On this clone: At one end the junction does not follow the germline gene, possibly because of a read error. The chain employs TRBV7-7 and TRBJ1-4; 11 nucleotides line up with TRBD1. The CDR3 extends over 16 amino acids. Germline V gene data show CDR1 as SSHAT and CDR2 as FNYEAQ (reference sequence). The CDR3, as DNA: TGTGCTAGCAGCACCGGACAGGGGGCAGCTAATGAAAAACTGTTTTTT. It encodes CASSTGQGAANEKLFF.

V is TRBV5-1 and J is TRBJ1-1; 8 nucleotides agree with TRBD1. There are 14 residues in the CDR3. J lost 2 bases, V lost 4 bases, and 4 bases had no gene match. The V gene's germline CDR1 is SGHRS and CDR2 YFSETQ. This CDR3 is CASSGTGVNTEAFF. The CDR3 region has the DNA TGCGCCAGCAGCGGGACAGGCGTAAACACTGAAGCTTTCTTT. The full variable domain, with the rest looked up from reference TRBV5-1 and TRBJ1-1, is KAGVTQTPRYLIKTRGQQVTLSCSPISGHRSVSWYQQTPGQGLQFLFEYFSETQRNKGNFPGRFSGRQFSNSRSEMNVSTLELGDSALYLCASSGTGVNTEAFFGQGTRLTVV.

This clone was observed a few times. The chain links TRBV19 to TRBJ1-1; D is undetermined. In germline, CDR1 is LNHDA, CDR2 SQIVND (reference sequence). V was pared by 3 bases and J by 4 bases, with 9 bases between. This CDR3 has 13 amino acids. In nucleotides, the CDR3 is TGTGCCAGTAGTATGAGAGCTCCCACTGAAGCTTTCTTT. Translating it yields CASSMRAPTEAFF.

The chain recombines TRBV6-5 with TRBJ1-5; D unresolved. Germline CDR1 and CDR2: MNHEY and SVGAGI. This CDR3 contains 15 residues. The V gene lost 2 bases and the J gene lost 0 bases, with 8 bases spanning the gap. The chain's CDR3 is CASSYGGNSNQPQHF. The CDR3 nucleotides are TGTGCCAGCAGTTACGGAGGGAATAGCAATCAGCCCCAGCATTTT.

V usage is TRBV7-9 and J usage is TRBJ2-5; D gene unclear. The tail of the sequence fits TRBJ2-7 better, so the J call may be wrong. CDR3 length: 13 amino acids. From germline, CDR1 is SEHNR and CDR2 FQNEAQ (reference sequence). The CDR3 nucleotides are TGTGCCAGCAGCTTAGCGTTGTCCTACGAGCAGTACTTC. Translating gives CASSLALSYEQYF.

The chain couples TRBV5-5 to TRBJ1-5; a possible D gene is TRBD1 (5 bases). This CDR3 is 15 amino acids long. The germline gives CDR1 SGHKS, CDR2 YYEKEE (reference sequence). V lost 3 bases and J 3 bases, leaving 13 bases between the germline ends. The CDR3 DNA follows: TGTGCCAGCAGCTCGACGCCAGGGCCCAATCAGCCCCAGCATTTT. This codes for CASSSTPGPNQPQHF.

This clone has just one count. The chain has TRBV21-1 and TRBJ1-2; TRBD1 is the table's D call and was not checked against the DNA. TRBV21-1 constitutes a pseudogene. The CDR3 sequence is 14 residues long. CDR3 DNA: TGTGCCAGCTGCCGTAAGCAGGTCAACTATGGCTACACCTTC. Translation: CASCRKQVNYGYTF.

This chain connects TRBV13 to TRBJ2-3, with 12 bases that match TRBD2. This CDR3 has 18 residues. V was pared by 6 bases and J by 4 bases, with 14 bases of the junction left unmatched. Germline V gene sequence: CDR1 PRHDT, CDR2 FYEKMQ (reference sequence). The CDR3 coding sequence is TGTGCCAGCAGTCAAACTAGCGGGGGGCCCCCGTCTGCAGATACGCAGTATTTT. Translating it yields CASSQTSGGPPSADTQYF.

The chain joins TRBV9 to TRBJ2-7, with D maybe TRBD2 (5 bases). Between the trimmed V and J ends, which lost 1 base and 0 bases, there was a span of 11 bases. The germline V gene has CDR1 SGDLS and CDR2 YYNGEE. The CDR3 contains 15 residues. The CDR3 coding sequence is TGTGCCAGCAGCGTATCCGACGGAGGCTCCTACGAGCAGTACTTC. Translation gives CASSVSDGGSYEQYF.